Described below is a single T cell receptor beta chain sequence and its context. The CDR3 is 14 amino acids. The germline V gene encodes CDR1 SQVTM and CDR2 ANQGSEA. Trimming at V came to 0 bases and at J to 10 bases, leaving 9 bases not matched to a gene. This sample was taken from a study of Ad26.COV2.S vaccination and SARS-CoV-2 variants. Across the whole study: The authors gave Ad26.COV2.S intramuscularly, either once or twice 56 days apart.

Treatment indicated: around 19 received Ad26.COV2.S at low or high dose, single or two shots; five or six received placebo; per-sample allocation not given. Collection of the samples took place on day 63 after the first injection of vaccine or placebo. The shot given was an Ad26 vector that makes Wuhan-strain SARS-CoV-2 spike. Libraries were prepared by immunoSEQ multiplex PCR; TCRdb keeps only in-frame clonotypes and omits some of them. The data hold about 480,000 clones, with roughly nine tenths observed a single time. The receptor comes from a person between 18 and 59 years old who received the Ad26.COV2.S COVID-19 vaccine or a placebo. The rearrangement uses TRBV29-1 and TRBJ2-1, with 7 bases identical to TRBD2. The source material was peripheral blood, sampled in a trial of Ad26.COV2.S vaccine versus placebo. The CDR3 spells CSVEELMTSREQFF. The CDR3 DNA sequence: TGCAGCGTTGAAGAGTTAATGACTAGCCGGGAGCAGTTCTTC.